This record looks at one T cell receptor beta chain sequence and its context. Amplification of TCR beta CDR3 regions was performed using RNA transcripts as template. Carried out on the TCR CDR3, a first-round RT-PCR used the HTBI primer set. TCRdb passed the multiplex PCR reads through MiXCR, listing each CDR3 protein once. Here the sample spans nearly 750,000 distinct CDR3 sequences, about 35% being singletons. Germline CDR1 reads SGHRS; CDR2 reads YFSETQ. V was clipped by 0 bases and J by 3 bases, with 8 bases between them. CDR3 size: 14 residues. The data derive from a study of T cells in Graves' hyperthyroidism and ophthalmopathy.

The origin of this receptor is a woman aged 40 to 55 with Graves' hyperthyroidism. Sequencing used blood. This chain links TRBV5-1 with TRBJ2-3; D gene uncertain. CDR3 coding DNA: TGCGCCAGCAGCTTGGCCCAAAGAACAGATACGCAGTATTTT. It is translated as CASSLAQRTDTQYF. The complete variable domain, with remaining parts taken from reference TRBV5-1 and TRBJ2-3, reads KAGVTQTPRYLIKTRGQQVTLSCSPISGHRSVSWYQQTPGQGLQFLFEYFSETQRNKGNFPGRFSGRQFSNSRSEMNVSTLELGDSALYLCASSLAQRTDTQYFGPGTRLTVL.